This is a list of T cell receptor beta chains from one sample in a study of cytomegalovirus exposure and HLA in healthy donors. The method was immunoSEQ multiplex PCR; TCRdb's version includes in-frame clones alone and lacks a portion of them. The sample carries over 120,000 clones, about three quarters recorded once. The sequenced sample consisted of PBMCs. The receptors were sampled from a male donor in good health and CMV-seronegative. The CDR3 runs from the conserved cysteine through the conserved F or W. The order of the fields is CDR3 length, clone size, V gene, J gene, D gene, CDR3 protein, CDR3 DNA. D genes are given only for firm matches. Clone size is not always given. Where it is, it says once, few, many or a class for expanded clones.

13,once,TRBV5-5,TRBJ1-5,-,CASSWTDDQPQHF,TGTGCCAGCAGTTGGACAGACGATCAGCCCCAGCATTTT
14,-,TRBV14,TRBJ2-7,-,CASSQQGRTYEQYF,TGTGCCAGCAGCCAACAGGGGAGAACCTACGAGCAGTACTTC
14,-,TRBV11-1,TRBJ2-5,-,CASSLMQGKETQYF,TGTGCCAGCAGCTTAATGCAGGGAAAAGAGACCCAGTACTTC
13,-,TRBV27,TRBJ2-2,-,CASSLIVRGELFF,TGTGCCAGCAGTTTGATTGTCAGGGGGGAGCTGTTTTTT
14,-,TRBV28,TRBJ2-1,-,CASSLSPRYNEQFF,TGTGCCAGCAGTTTATCCCCCCGCTACAATGAGCAGTTCTTC
14,few,TRBV6-1,TRBJ2-7,TRBD1,CASSSTGGPYEQYF,TGTGCCAGCAGCTCGACAGGGGGTCCCTACGAGCAGTACTTC
15,once,TRBV7-6,TRBJ2-2,TRBD1,CASSLGGQDTGELFF,TGTGCCAGCAGCTTAGGGGGACAGGACACCGGGGAGCTGTTTTTT
15,-,TRBV9,TRBJ2-3,-,CASSVRLATTDTQYF,TGTGCCAGCAGCGTACGCCTAGCGACGACAGATACGCAGTATTTT
17,few,TRBV7-9,TRBJ2-3,-,CSSSPGVRDISTDTQYF,TGTTCCAGCAGCCCCGGGGTCCGGGACATCAGCACAGATACGCAGTATTTT
16,-,TRBV2,TRBJ2-3,TRBD2,CASSEASGTGTDTQYF,TGTGCCAGCAGTGAGGCTAGCGGGACGGGCACAGATACGCAGTATTTT
13,-,TRBV2,TRBJ1-2,-,CASRGGVTEGYTF,TGTGCCAGCAGGGGGGGGGTTACAGAAGGCTACACCTTC
11,-,TRBV6-6,TRBJ1-2,-,CASSYRDGYTF,TGTGCCAGCAGTTATCGGGATGGCTACACCTTT
14,-,TRBV30,TRBJ1-1,TRBD1,CAWKALDRGTGAFF,TGTGCCTGGAAAGCACTGGACAGGGGGACAGGAGCTTTCTTT
15,-,TRBV18,TRBJ2-2,-,CASSLADGGPGELFF,TGTGCCAGCTCATTAGCGGACGGAGGACCGGGGGAGCTGTTTTTT
13,-,TRBV4-1,TRBJ2-1,-,CASSQPSENEQFF,TGCGCCAGCAGCCAACCCTCGGAGAATGAGCAGTTCTTC
15,once,TRBV19,TRBJ2-1,-,CASSMRRSSYNEQFF,TGTGCCAGTAGTATGAGGCGGAGCTCCTACAATGAGCAGTTCTTC
12,-,TRBV5-1,TRBJ2-1,-,CASSFTGNEQFF,TGCGCCAGCAGCTTTACAGGCAATGAGCAGTTCTTC
15,-,TRBV4-3,TRBJ2-5,TRBD2,CASSQERGGQETQYF,TGCGCCAGCAGCCAAGAGCGGGGGGGCCAAGAGACCCAGTACTTC
15,-,TRBV27,TRBJ2-7,-,CASRPLHRIDYEQYF,TGTGCCAGCAGACCCCTGCACAGGATTGACTACGAGCAGTACTTC
15,-,TRBV27,TRBJ1-2,TRBD1,CASSPTPGTGGGYTF,TGTGCCAGCAGTCCAACCCCCGGGACAGGGGGAGGCTACACCTTC
13,-,TRBV7-9,TRBJ2-7,-,CSSSLGRTSEQYF,TGTTCCAGCAGCTTGGGCAGAACGAGCGAGCAGTACTTC
13,-,TRBV18,TRBJ2-7,-,CASSPRASYEQYF,TGTGCCAGCTCCCCGAGAGCGTCTTACGAGCAGTACTTC
14,-,TRBV19,TRBJ1-5,-,CASSSQISNQPQHF,TGTGCCAGTAGTTCCCAGATTAGCAATCAGCCCCAGCATTTT
14,-,TRBV18,TRBJ1-2,-,CASSPPRGSYGYTF,TGTGCCAGCTCACCACCTAGGGGGTCCTATGGCTACACCTTC
15,-,TRBV30,TRBJ2-7,-,CAWSVGGRGAYEQYF,TGTGCCTGGAGTGTAGGTGGGAGAGGAGCCTACGAGCAGTACTTC
16,-,TRBV5-1,TRBJ2-5,TRBD2,CASSSTPSGAGETQYF,TGCGCCAGCAGCTCGACCCCCTCCGGAGCGGGGGAGACCCAGTACTTC
15,once,TRBV7-2,TRBJ1-2,-,CASSASGGGLGGYTF,TGTGCCAGCAGCGCCTCGGGAGGAGGGCTGGGCGGCTACACCTTC
16,-,TRBV6-1,TRBJ1-2,TRBD1,CASSALGTGRGYGYTF,TGTGCCAGCAGTGCCTTAGGGACAGGGAGAGGCTATGGCTACACCTTC
11,-,TRBV7-9,TRBJ2-1,TRBD1,CSSSRGQPQFF,TGTTCCAGCAGCCGGGGACAGCCACAGTTCTTC
14,-,TRBV5-1,TRBJ1-5,TRBD1,CASSPGQGDQPQHF,TGCGCCAGTAGCCCCGGACAGGGGGATCAGCCCCAGCATTTT
15,-,TRBV4-1,TRBJ1-5,-,CASSQGQSRNQPQHF,TGCGCCAGCAGCCAAGGACAGAGCCGTAATCAGCCCCAGCATTTT
13,-,TRBV11-1,TRBJ2-5,TRBD2,CATASGRAETQYF,TGTGCCACCGCTAGCGGGAGGGCGGAGACCCAGTACTTC